This entry features one T cell receptor (beta chain) sequence. This clone was observed a single time. Its antigen target is currently unknown. Base-call qualities are not available, and no considerably larger clone is one nucleotide away. The sample belongs to a study of shared clonotypes between healthy human individuals (dated by TCRdb to 2020 to 2021). About the study as a whole: The cohort comprised a couple of women and a few men aged 18 to 49 years. The study deeply sequenced blood TCR repertoires of about 5 healthy adults to estimate repertoire size and the extent of clonotype sharing between individuals. To increase sequencing depth and limit assay-specific biases, different laboratories used diverse techniques to prepare libraries and sequence TCR repertoires. Per donor, leukapheresis produced somewhere between about 0.94 and 9 billion PBMCs.

Healthy HIV-negative adults with no recently reported acute infections or vaccinations were included as donors. All donors were Caucasian adults living in Nashville, Tennessee, USA. For unsorted samples, roughly 90 million PBMCs were counted, and genomic DNA was extracted using the QIAamp DNA Blood Mini kit. Blood was obtained by leukapheresis, after which PBMCs were separated by Ficoll-Histopaque density gradient centrifugation and cryopreserved in liquid nitrogen vapor phase. Using the deep immunoSEQ assay, TCR CDR3 regions were amplified from genomic DNA by multiplex PCR. Extracted genomic DNA from each cell subset was distributed evenly across all wells of several immunoSEQ 96-well plates, and each plate was treated as a replicate. Each replicate PCR for unsorted PBMC received approximately 0.3 ug genomic DNA, equal to about 30,000 T cell genomes. Ten immunoSEQ deep assay plates were used to sequence the unsorted PBMC genomic DNA. The purified libraries were quantified using a Qubit 3.0 fluorometer, sized with a Bioanalyzer 2100, and then quantified again using the KAPA Library Quantification kit. Every immunoSEQ 96-well plate was sequenced on a separate single-read 150-cycle Illumina NextSeq 550 flow cell. The authors' analysis ran thus. The immunoSEQ output contained only junctional sequences without quality scores, so filtering could not match that applied to full-length reads. Sequences were annotated with PyIR, a Python wrapper for IgBLAST v1.9, using IMGT germline references to assign V/J genes and CDR3. Reads were removed for weak V/J assignments (E-value above 1e-6), missing CDR3, stop codons, out-of-frame junctions, or ambiguous translated residues. A V3J clonotype was defined by an identical inferred V gene, J gene, and CDR3 amino acid sequence. To compute the percentage overlap between repertoires, the number of shared unique clonotypes was divided by the size of the smaller repertoire. Repertoire richness was assessed with RTK rarefaction, the Chao1 estimator, and Recon v2.1 estimates of unobserved clonotypes. TCRdb holds this immuneACCESS table with in-frame rearrangements only. Some clones are missing; in checked studies, unresolved V genes explain under half, and the rest has no known cause. V, J and clone size are taken as reported in that table, and D and trimming were inferred from the DNA itself. The sample table records 550,000 to 600,000 clones; around three quarters of these occur just once. The ten largest clones represent more than 10% of the sample.

The paper's findings and limits, for the study overall: Sampling was restricted to blood, and TCR repertoires in tissues likely differ from the TCR repertoires found in blood. The genetic and exposure-history diversity represented was limited by the small number of donors. Pairwise subsampling indicated that sequencing depth was expected to affect the degree of clonotype sharing among donors.

V gives up 2 bases and J gives up 7 bases, and the segment between their germline ends measures 15 bases. From cysteine to phenylalanine, the CDR3 is 14 amino acids long. CDR3 DNA only is kept here, 42 bases in frame from base 1. Per the germline V gene, SGHAT is the CDR1 and FQNNGV is the CDR2. The sequence links TRBV11-2 to TRBJ2-7; there is no confident call for the D gene. Sequencing input: PBMCs. The TCR sequence derives from a woman between 40 and 55 years old in good health. Some clones in this sample may be carry-over from other donors' samples. The CDR3 loop reads CASSLIAGGDEQYF. The nucleotides are TGTGCCAGCAGCTTAATCGCCGGTGGTGATGAGCAGTACTTC.